This T cell receptor (beta chain) is from a study of CD8+ T cells in alopecia areata. Study in general: It was 6 to 18 months of tofacitinib, and then there were 6 months off drug. Severity was scored as percentage of affected scalp area in treated patients.

The treatment was: oral pan-JAK inhibitor, 5-10 mg twice daily. Investigators isolated RNA and reverse transcribed it into cDNA to act as the sequencing template. Generated by immunoSEQ multiplex PCR, the TCRdb table keeps only in-frame clones and is missing some. The profile shows 87,000 or so clones, 70% to 85% of them singletons. The source was CD8+ T cells sorted from blood, collected at week 44, from a patient treated with tofacitinib. This sequence was found in a human donor with alopecia areata.

The CDR3 region has the DNA TGCGCCAGCAGCTTCCATAACACCGGGGAGCTGTTTTTT. Translating it yields CASSFHNTGELFF. V usage is TRBV5-1 and J usage is TRBJ2-2; D unresolved. The germline V gene encodes CDR1 SGHRS and CDR2 YFSETQ. This CDR3 has 13 amino acids. V lost 2 bases, J lost 2 bases, and 4 bases lay in between.